These 10 T cell receptor beta chains were all obtained from the same sample, sequenced in a study of T-cell reconstitution after alpha-beta-depleted transplantation in children. Unique molecular identifiers were used to barcode this TCRbeta library. TCRdb recomputed calls from the PCR reads with MiXCR, one row per CDR3 protein. The table shows 400,000 to 550,000 distinct CDR3 sequences, with roughly 10% occurring only once. The sequencing used PBMCs, collected before TCRalphabeta/CD19-depleted stem cell transplant. The receptors shown here come from a child aged 2-15 years with inherited bone marrow failure, due to receive a stem cell transplant.

As to this clonotype: Possible read error: a much larger clone is one base away. This chain links TRBV27 with TRBJ2-7, with 9 bases aligning to TRBD2. Germline loops: CDR1 MNHEY, CDR2 SMNVEV (reference sequence). The CDR3 loop spans 16 amino acids. The CDR3 loop reads CASSLGGLAGGPEPYF. In DNA, the CDR3 is TGTGCCAGCAGTTTAGGGGGTCTGGCGGGAGGGCCCGAGCCGTACTTC.

On this clonotype: A single base separates this from a much larger clone, so it may be a read error. The rearrangement uses TRBV12-3 or TRBV12-4 and TRBJ2-7, with 9 bases aligning to TRBD2. This CDR3 has 13 residues. The CDR3 DNA follows: TGTGCCGGCAGACTAGCGGCGTCCTACGAGCAGTACTTC. Encoded protein: CAGRLAASYEQYF.

This clonotype was counted a few times. V is TRBV20-1 and J is TRBJ1-1; D possibly corresponds to TRBD1 (5 bases). There are 14 residues in the CDR3. Germline V gene data show CDR1 as DFQATT and CDR2 as SNEGSKA (reference sequence). Between the trimmed V and J ends, which lost 0 bases and 3 bases, there was a span of 11 bases. CDR3 sequence (DNA): TGCAGTGCTAGAGATCGGGGGGGAGACACTGAAGCTTTCTTT. This encodes CSARDRGGDTEAFF.

This clonotype appeared many times. The genes are TRBV29-1 and TRBJ2-2, with D possibly TRBD1 on 6 matching bases. The CDR3 consists of 14 residues. V lost 7 bases to trimming and J lost 4 bases, with 16 bases between them. Germline lookup yields CDR1 SQVTM and CDR2 ANQGSEA. The CDR3 region is CSGMDQGSTGELFF. The CDR3 region has the DNA TGCAGCGGTATGGACCAGGGGAGCACCGGGGAGCTGTTTTTT.

This clonotype showed up many times. The chain carries TRBV4-3 and TRBJ2-3; D is perhaps TRBD2 (5 bases). Trimming removed 4 bases from V and 2 bases from J, with 10 bases in between. Per germline, CDR1 LGHNA and CDR2 YSLEER. This CDR3 has 14 residues. In nucleotides, the CDR3 is TGCGCCAGCAGCCGTCGGGGTCACACAGATACGCAGTATTTT. Translating gives CASSRRGHTDTQYF.

This clonotype was detected many times. The V gene is TRBV6-1, the J gene TRBJ1-5; no clear D gene. Germline V gives CDR1 MNHNS, CDR2 SASEGT. This CDR3 comprises 14 residues. V was shortened by 2 bases and J by 7 bases, with 12 bases between the two germline ends. In DNA, the CDR3 is TGTGCCAGCAGTGAACCTATCGGGCAACAGCCCCAGCATTTT. Translation gives CASSEPIGQQPQHF.

This clonotype was observed many times. This rearrangement joins TRBV12-3 or TRBV12-4 to TRBJ2-4; the match to TRBD1 covers 7 bases. The trim removed 5 bases at V and 6 bases at J, leaving 4 bases unmatched. The CDR3 runs 13 residues. CDR3 sequence (DNA): TGTGCCAGCAGTCAAGGGGGCTTAAACATTCAGTACTTC. This encodes CASSQGGLNIQYF.

This clonotype was detected many times. The rearrangement uses TRBV5-1 and TRBJ2-2; D not certain. The length of the CDR3 is 14 residues. Trimming shortened V by 4 bases and J by 0 bases, and 7 bases separated the two germline ends. Germline V gene sequence: CDR1 SGHRS, CDR2 YFSETQ. The chain's CDR3 is CASSLDANTGELFF. DNA for the CDR3: TGCGCCAGCAGCCTTGACGCGAACACCGGGGAGCTGTTTTTT.

With regard to this clonotype: With a much larger clone just one base away, this may be a read error. The chain has TRBV5-6 and TRBJ2-5; D unresolved. Trimming left V 2 bases short and J 6 bases short, with 14 bases between. The CDR3 is 14 residues long. Germline CDR1 and CDR2: SGHDT and YYEEEE. CDR3: CASSFQAPQKTQYF. Written as DNA, the CDR3 is TGTGCCAGCAGCTTCCAGGCCCCTCAAAAGACCCAGTACTTC.

This clonotype was observed a few times. This sequence joins TRBV20-1 and TRBJ2-1; D remains ambiguous. V was trimmed by 0 bases and J by 1 base, leaving 13 bases between them. Germline V gene data show CDR1 as DFQATT and CDR2 as SNEGSKA (reference sequence). CDR3 size: 16 residues. Written as DNA, the CDR3 is TGCAGTGCTAGAGATCAGGCTGGCCCATCCTACAATGAGCAGTTCTTC. It codes for CSARDQAGPSYNEQFF.